This T cell receptor beta chain came from a study of T cells expressing NK-cell markers. Notes on the study in general: These same clonotypes (in a few donors) also led the CD3+CD56-NKG2C+ fraction.

Remarks on this clonotype: Its antigen is currently unknown.

For each CDR3 protein, TCRdb gives one entry from its re-call of the 5' RACE reads, without DNA. This table lists some 110,000 distinct CDR3 sequences. The CDR3 runs 15 residues. CDR1 is LGHDT, CDR2 YNNKEL, per germline (reference sequence). This clonotype was sampled from a woman aged 18-70 years in good health. The sample consisted of blood T cells: a sorted CD56 or NKG2C T cell subset, CD4+ or CD8+ T cells, or bulk PBMC T cells (not recorded which). The chain links TRBV3-1 to TRBJ2-1. CDR3 sequence: CASSLPGTPYNEQFF.